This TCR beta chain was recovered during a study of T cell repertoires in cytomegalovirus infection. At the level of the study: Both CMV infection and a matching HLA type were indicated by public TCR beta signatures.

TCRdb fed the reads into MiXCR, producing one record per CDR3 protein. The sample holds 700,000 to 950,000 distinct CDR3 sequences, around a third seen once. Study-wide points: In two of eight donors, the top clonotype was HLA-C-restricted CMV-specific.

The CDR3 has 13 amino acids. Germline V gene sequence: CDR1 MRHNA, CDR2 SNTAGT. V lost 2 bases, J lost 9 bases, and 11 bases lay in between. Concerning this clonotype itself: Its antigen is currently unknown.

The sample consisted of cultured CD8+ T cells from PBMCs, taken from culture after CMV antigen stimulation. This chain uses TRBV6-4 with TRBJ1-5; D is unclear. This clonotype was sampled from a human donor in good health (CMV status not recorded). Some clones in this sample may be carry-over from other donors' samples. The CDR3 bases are TGTGCCAGCAGTGACACCCCGGTCGCGCCCCAGCATTTT. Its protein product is CASSDTPVAPQHF.